These T cell receptor beta chains were read from a single sample in a study of T-cell memory formation after mild COVID-19. One entry per CDR3 protein results from TCRdb running MiXCR on the 5' RACE reads. The sample contains about 400,000 distinct CDR3 sequences, less than 25% of which appear only once. The sample was PBMCs or a T cell subset sorted from them (not recorded which). These receptors all come from an adult woman who had mild COVID-19 (a few samples of this study predate the infection). Cell type and time point are not known. Both conserved end residues are part of each CDR3. Fields, in order: CDR3 DNA, CDR3 protein, clone size, V gene, J gene, D gene. A D gene is named only where the DNA matches it firmly. Some rows have no size entry. The others give once, few or many, or a class for an expanded clone.

DNA: TGCAGTGCTACCCACCAAAGAAGGGACTACGAGCAGTACTTC; CDR3: CSATHQRRDYEQYF; size: few; V: TRBV20-1; J: TRBJ2-7; D: .
DNA: TGCGCCAGCACCACACGAAAGGGACAGACCACAGATACGCAGTATTTT; CDR3: CASTTRKGQTTDTQYF; size: .; V: TRBV4-1; J: TRBJ2-3; D: TRBD1
DNA: TGTGCCAGCAGTAAAAACCGACAGCGACGAGACACCATATATTTT; CDR3: CASSKNRQRRDTIYF; size: .; V: TRBV12-3/TRBV12-4; J: TRBJ1-3; D: .
DNA: TGTGCCAGCTGCCCAGCGGGGGGCAACTCCTACAATGAGCAGTTCTTC; CDR3: CASCPAGGNSYNEQFF; size: few; V: TRBV9; J: TRBJ2-1; D: TRBD2
DNA: TGTGCCAGCAGTTTAGGAAAAGGGATCGCTGAAGCTTTCTTT; CDR3: CASSLGKGIAEAFF; size: few; V: TRBV12-3/TRBV12-4; J: TRBJ1-1; D: .
DNA: TGCAGTGCCATCTACAGGGTTACCTACGAGCAGTACTTC; CDR3: CSAIYRVTYEQYF; size: few; V: TRBV20-1; J: TRBJ2-7; D: .
DNA: TGCAGTGCGCCGGGACAGGGGGATTACGAGCAGTACTTC; CDR3: CSAPGQGDYEQYF; size: few; V: TRBV20-1; J: TRBJ2-7; D: TRBD1
DNA: TGTGCCAGCAGCGAGGGTAGCACACGACAGGGTGAGCAGTTCTTC; CDR3: CASSEGSTRQGEQFF; size: many; V: TRBV7-9; J: TRBJ2-1; D: TRBD1
DNA: TGTGCCAGCAGCTTCGATCGACAGTCTGCAACTAATGAAAAACTGTTTTTT; CDR3: CASSFDRQSATNEKLFF; size: .; V: TRBV7-2; J: TRBJ1-4; D: .
DNA: TGCGCCAGCAGCCCCGGACAGGGTGATGACTATGGCTACACCTTC; CDR3: CASSPGQGDDYGYTF; size: .; V: TRBV5-1; J: TRBJ1-2; D: TRBD1
DNA: TGTGCCAGCAGCAAGAGGACTAGCACAGATACGCAGTATTTT; CDR3: CASSKRTSTDTQYF; size: few; V: TRBV2; J: TRBJ2-3; D: .
DNA: TGCGCCAGCAGCCAAGCTCTAGCGGGGGGGCCTGATGAGCAGTTCTTC; CDR3: CASSQALAGGPDEQFF; size: many; V: TRBV4-1; J: TRBJ2-1; D: TRBD2
DNA: TGCGCCAGCAGCTTGGTAGGGACTAGCGGGGGAGGAACCTACAATGAGCAGTTCTTC; CDR3: CASSLVGTSGGGTYNEQFF; size: few; V: TRBV5-1; J: TRBJ2-1; D: TRBD2
DNA: TGTGCCAGCAGCTTAGCGGCGGGGGGCCAAGAGACCCAGTACTTC; CDR3: CASSLAAGGQETQYF; size: few; V: TRBV7-7; J: TRBJ2-5; D: TRBD2
DNA: TGTGCCAGCAGCACCCGGACAGGGGGCCTCTCTGGGGCCAACGTCCTGACTTTC; CDR3: CASSTRTGGLSGANVLTF; size: .; V: TRBV9; J: TRBJ2-6; D: TRBD1
DNA: TGTGCCAGCAGCCAAGCAGCAGAGAGCTCCTACGAGCAGTACTTC; CDR3: CASSQAAESSYEQYF; size: few; V: TRBV3-1; J: TRBJ2-7; D: .
DNA: TGTGCCACCAGTAAGGGACAGGGGGCGCCGAGGGGCTACGAGCAGTACTTC; CDR3: CATSKGQGAPRGYEQYF; size: .; V: TRBV15; J: TRBJ2-7; D: TRBD1
DNA: TGTGCCAGCAGTTTAGAAGCGGCCACAGATACGCAGTATTTT; CDR3: CASSLEAATDTQYF; size: few; V: TRBV27; J: TRBJ2-3; D: .
DNA: TGCGCCAGCAGCCTTGGACTACCCTCGTCAGATACGCAGTATTTT; CDR3: CASSLGLPSSDTQYF; size: few; V: TRBV4-3; J: TRBJ2-3; D: .
DNA: TGTGCCAGCAGCTTAGAATCCCCCGTCTATGGCTACACCTTC; CDR3: CASSLESPVYGYTF; size: .; V: TRBV7-9; J: TRBJ1-2; D: .
DNA: TGTGCCAGCAGCTCCGGACCCCCCATTTATGGCTACACCTTC; CDR3: CASSSGPPIYGYTF; size: few; V: TRBV5-6; J: TRBJ1-2; D: .
DNA: TGTGCCAGCAGTCCTACCGGGCCCGCTAACTATGGCTACACCTTC; CDR3: CASSPTGPANYGYTF; size: .; V: TRBV5-5; J: TRBJ1-2; D: .
DNA: TGTGCCAGCAGTGGGTCTCCGGTCAAAGAGACCCAGTACTTC; CDR3: CASSGSPVKETQYF; size: .; V: TRBV6-5; J: TRBJ2-5; D: .
DNA: TGTGCCTGGAGCCACGGGACTTTCAAACAGCCCCAGCATTTT; CDR3: CAWSHGTFKQPQHF; size: .; V: TRBV30; J: TRBJ1-5; D: .
DNA: TGTGCCACCCAGTGGCTAGCGATTGACGAGCAGTACTTC; CDR3: CATQWLAIDEQYF; size: .; V: TRBV2; J: TRBJ2-7; D: .
DNA: TGCAGTGCTAGAGATTGGTGGGGACAGCCCCAGCATTTT; CDR3: CSARDWWGQPQHF; size: few; V: TRBV20-1; J: TRBJ1-5; D: .
DNA: TGTGCCAGCAGTGGAGAGGGAAACACCATATATTTT; CDR3: CASSGEGNTIYF; size: few; V: TRBV2; J: TRBJ1-3; D: .
DNA: TGTGCCACCAGTGATTCGGCGGATACGCAGTATTTT; CDR3: CATSDSADTQYF; size: many; V: TRBV24-1; J: TRBJ2-3; D: .
DNA: TGTGCCAGCAGCTTAGGGGCGGGGGGTCCCGCAGATACGCAGTATTTT; CDR3: CASSLGAGGPADTQYF; size: few; V: TRBV7-3; J: TRBJ2-3; D: TRBD2
DNA: TGCGCCAGCAGCTTGACTGGGGGTTCCTCCATGAACACTGAAGCTTTCTTT; CDR3: CASSLTGGSSMNTEAFF; size: few; V: TRBV5-1; J: TRBJ1-1; D: .
DNA: TGTGCCAGCAGTGCTCGGACAGTCCTGGCGAACACTGAAGCTTTCTTT; CDR3: CASSARTVLANTEAFF; size: many; V: TRBV25-1; J: TRBJ1-1; D: .
DNA: TGCGCCAGCAGCTTGGTAGGACAGGATACGCAGTATTTT; CDR3: CASSLVGQDTQYF; size: .; V: TRBV5-1; J: TRBJ2-3; D: .
DNA: TGTGCCAGCAGCCCGAACGCACCGGGTTATCTAGGGGCCCTCCACTTT; CDR3: CASSPNAPGYLGALHF; size: .; V: TRBV7-2; J: TRBJ1-6; D: .